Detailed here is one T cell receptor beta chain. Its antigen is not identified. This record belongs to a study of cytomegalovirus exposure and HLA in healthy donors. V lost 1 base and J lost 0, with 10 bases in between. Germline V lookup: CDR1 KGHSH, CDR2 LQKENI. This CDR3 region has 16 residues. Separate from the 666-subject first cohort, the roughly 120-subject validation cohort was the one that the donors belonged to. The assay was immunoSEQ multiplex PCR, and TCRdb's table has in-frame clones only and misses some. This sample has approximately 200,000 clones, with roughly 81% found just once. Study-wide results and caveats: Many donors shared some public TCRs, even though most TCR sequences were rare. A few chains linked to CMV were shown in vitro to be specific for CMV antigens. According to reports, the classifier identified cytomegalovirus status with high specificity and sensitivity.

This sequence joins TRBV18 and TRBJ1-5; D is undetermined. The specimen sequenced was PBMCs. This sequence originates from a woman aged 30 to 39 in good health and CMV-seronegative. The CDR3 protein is CASSPRGGNSNQPQHF. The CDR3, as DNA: TGTGCCAGCTCACCACGCGGCGGAAATAGCAATCAGCCCCAGCATTTT.